The 15 T cell receptor beta chains below come from one sample, sequenced in a study of blood T cell repertoires in COVID-19. This table comes from immunoSEQ multiplex PCR, and its TCRdb copy is limited to in-frame clones, with some not included. The sample comprises 120,000 or so clones, about 90% of which are singletons, and almost 30% rests with the top ten. The sequencing input was peripheral blood. Receptors originate from a woman in her 70s with acute or convalescent COVID-19.

The chain employs TRBV19 and TRBJ1-6, with D unclear. The germline V and J ends were trimmed by 5 bases and 0 bases, with 8 bases remaining between them. The CDR3 has 15 residues. Germline CDR1 LNHDA, CDR2 SQIVND (reference sequence). CDR3 DNA: TGTGCCAGTAGTGCCGGGAACTCCTATAATTCACCCCTCCACTTT. Translation: CASSAGNSYNSPLHF.

The chain has TRBV27 and TRBJ2-7; 13 bases match TRBD2. The ends lost 6 bases at V and 2 bases at J; junction bases unmatched: 7. CDR3 length: 16 amino acids. The germline V gene encodes CDR1 MNHEY and CDR2 SMNVEV (reference sequence). This CDR3 is CASSSGTSGVTYEQYF. The CDR3 DNA reads TGTGCCAGCAGCTCCGGGACTAGCGGGGTCACCTACGAGCAGTACTTC.

V gene TRBV2 combines with J gene TRBJ1-3; D not resolved. Germline values: CDR1 SNHLY, CDR2 FYNNEI. The ends were cut back, 7 bases at V and 4 bases at J, with 14 bases in the middle. The CDR3 runs 14 residues. As DNA, the CDR3 is TGTGCCAGCACGGGTAACTCATTGGGAAACACCATATATTTT. Translation: CASTGNSLGNTIYF.

The rearrangement links TRBV6-5 to TRBJ1-1; no clear D gene. V was shortened by 7 bases and J by 0 bases, with 15 bases between the two germline ends. This CDR3 is 15 amino acids long. The germline V gene has CDR1 MNHEY and CDR2 SVGAGI. The CDR3 protein is CASITPLGLNTEAFF. CDR3 sequence (DNA): TGTGCCAGCATCACCCCCCTGGGCTTGAACACTGAAGCTTTCTTT.

The chain couples TRBV3-1 (or the pseudogene TRBV3-2) to TRBJ2-1; TRBD2 matches at 7 bases. J gave up 7 bases and V 4 bases, and 10 bases lay outside the gene matches. CDR3 size: 15 residues. The V gene's germline CDR1 is LGHDT and CDR2 YNNKEL (reference sequence). CDR3 amino acids: CASSPSGTTVNEQFF. CDR3 nucleotides: TGTGCCAGCAGCCCTTCTGGGACTACCGTAAATGAGCAGTTCTTC.

Here the CDR3 reads CASSSGQFLGELFF. CDR3 DNA sequence: TGCGCCAGCAGCTCTGGACAGTTTTTGGGGGAGCTGTTTTTT. The rearrangement joins TRBV5-1 to TRBJ2-2, with TRBD1 as a possible D gene (6 bases). CDR1 SGHRS and CDR2 YFSETQ come from the germline V gene. The CDR3 spans 14 residues. The V and J ends lost 3 bases and 8 bases respectively, with 14 bases between them.

The genes are TRBV5-5 and TRBJ1-5; TRBD1 aligns across 8 bases. V lost 3 bases, J lost 0 bases, and 11 bases stayed unmatched. Germline CDR1 SGHKS, CDR2 YYEKEE (reference sequence). The CDR3 extends over 18 amino acids. CDR3 sequence reads: CASSWGTGAWDSNQPQHF. CDR3 DNA sequence: TGTGCCAGCAGCTGGGGGACAGGAGCCTGGGATAGCAATCAGCCCCAGCATTTT.

V gene TRBV2 combines with J gene TRBJ1-6; 9 nucleotides agree with TRBD1. The CDR3 covers 14 residues. Trimming at V came to 3 bases and at J to 8 bases, leaving 2 bases not matched to a gene. Germline CDR1 reads SNHLY; CDR2 reads FYNNEI. CDR3 bases: TGTGCCAGCAGTGAGACAGGGGGATATTCACCCCTCCACTTT. This translates into CASSETGGYSPLHF.

The V call is TRBV7-2, the J call TRBJ1-1; 8 bases fit TRBD1. This CDR3 is 14 amino acids long. V gave up 7 bases and J gave up 4 bases; unmatched junction bases: 8. Germline values: CDR1 SGHTA, CDR2 FQGNSA. The CDR3 loop is CASNAQGGITEAFF. Written as DNA, the CDR3 is TGTGCCAGCAACGCACAGGGGGGTATCACTGAAGCTTTCTTT.

This clone was detected only once. This chain uses TRBV5-1 with TRBJ2-5, with a weak D call TRBD2 (6 bases). Germline V gene sequence: CDR1 SGHRS, CDR2 YFSETQ. This CDR3 spans 15 amino acids. Between the trimmed V and J ends, which lost 1 base and 7 bases, there was a span of 17 bases. The DNA of the CDR3 is TGCGCCAGCAGCTTGCCCCTGACTAGATCGGGGACCCAGTACTTC. This translates into CASSLPLTRSGTQYF.

This clone was found a few times. The chain joins TRBV4-1 to TRBJ2-5, with 8 bases aligning to TRBD2. V gave up 3 bases and J gave up 4 bases; unmatched junction bases: 7. CDR1 and CDR2 (germline): MGHRA, YSYEKL. This CDR3 region has 15 residues. The CDR3 here is CASSQGGGPRETQYF. The CDR3 DNA follows: TGCGCCAGCAGCCAGGGCGGGGGGCCGCGAGAGACCCAGTACTTC.

The gene calls are TRBV3-1 (or the pseudogene TRBV3-2) and TRBJ2-7, with D possibly TRBD1 on 6 matching bases. The CDR3 spans 15 residues. V lost 1 base to trimming and J lost 4 bases, with 14 bases between them. Looked up from germline, CDR1 is LGHDT and CDR2 is YNNKEL (reference sequence). CDR3 protein: CASSQAAGVGYEQYF. CDR3 in DNA: TGTGCCAGCAGCCAAGCTGCAGGGGTTGGGTACGAGCAGTACTTC.

This clone was found once. The rearrangement uses TRBV7-3 and TRBJ2-1, with TRBD2 matching 7 bases. The CDR3 has 13 residues. Per germline, CDR1 SGHTA and CDR2 FQGTGA. J was trimmed by 5 bases and V by 5 bases; bases with no gene match: 3. DNA of the CDR3: TGTGCCAGCAGCATAGGACTAGACAATGAGCAGTTCTTC. This translates into CASSIGLDNEQFF.

The J gene is TRBJ1-2, the V gene TRBV6-5; tentatively, D is TRBD1 (5 bases). CDR3 size: 13 residues. The V end was cut by 9 bases, the J end by 8 bases, with 19 bases between. CDR1 is MNHEY and CDR2 is SVGAGI in the germline V gene. The CDR3 DNA reads TGTGCCAGAATAATTCAGGGCCTGGGAGGCTACACCTTC. Its translation is CARIIQGLGGYTF.

This chain links TRBV11-2 with TRBJ1-1; D is uncertain. Trimming took 2 bases from V and 2 from J, leaving 6 bases between them. The germline gives CDR1 SGHAT, CDR2 FQNNGV. The CDR3 is made up of 13 amino acids. CDR3 nucleotides: TGTGCCAGCAGCTTAAATCTTAACACTGAAGCTTTCTTT. Translated, it gives CASSLNLNTEAFF. Together with reference TRBV11-2 and TRBJ1-1, the CDR3 gives the full variable domain: EAGVAQSPRYKIIEKRQSVAFWCNPISGHATLYWYQQILGQGPKLLIQFQNNGVVDDSQLPKDRFSAERLKGVDSTLKIQPAKLEDSAVYLCASSLNLNTEAFFGQGTRLTVV.